Below, 32 T cell receptor beta chains from the same sample are listed, as sequenced in a study of metastatic and nonmetastatic thyroid tumors. Thyroid surgery took place with no prior treatment in any patient. With MiXCR, TCRdb reprocessed the PCR reads. The sample holds over 10,000 clones, around an eighth seen once. The sample taken for sequencing was blood. These receptors were obtained from a female donor with papillary thyroid cancer or a benign thyroid nodule (not recorded which). Some clones in this sample may be carry-over from other donors' samples.

Here the CDR3 DNA reads TGTGCCACCAGTGACGAGAATAGCAATCAGCCCCAGCATTTT. This sequence encodes CATSDENSNQPQHF. This rearrangement joins TRBV24-1 to TRBJ1-5; the D is unclear. CDR3 size: 14 residues. Trimming took off 4 bases at V and 0 bases at J, with 6 bases between the two ends. Germline lookup yields CDR1 KGHDR and CDR2 SFDVKD.

This clone is classed as medium-sized. The gene calls are TRBV6-2 or TRBV6-3 and TRBJ2-7; possibly TRBD1 for D (8 bases). V was shortened by 2 bases and J by 3 bases, with 17 bases between the two germline ends. The CDR3 loop spans 16 amino acids. The V gene's germline CDR1 is MNHEY and CDR2 SVGEGT. The CDR3 protein is CASSYLDREGGYEQYF. DNA of the CDR3: TGTGCCAGCAGTTACCTGGACAGGGAGGGAGGCTACGAGCAGTACTTC.

This clone was counted many times. The gene calls are TRBV10-3 and TRBJ1-6; the match to TRBD1 covers 10 bases. The CDR3 sequence is 13 residues long. In germline, CDR1 is ENHRY, CDR2 SYGVKD. The V segment lost 11 bases and the J segment 10 bases; nucleotides outside the gene matches: 8. Here the CDR3 DNA reads TGTGCCGCCGGGACAGGGGTGGAATCACCCCTCCACTTT. Translating it yields CAAGTGVESPLHF.

By frequency in the sample, this clone is medium-sized. The CDR3 protein is CASSGDRGDNEQFF. CDR3 in DNA: TGTGCCAGCAGTGGGGACAGGGGGGACAATGAGCAGTTCTTC. The chain links TRBV25-1 to TRBJ2-1; 11 nucleotides line up with TRBD1. V lost 4 bases, J lost 5 bases, and 1 base stayed unmatched. Germline V gene data show CDR1 as MGHDK and CDR2 as SYGVNS. The CDR3 is 14 amino acids.

This clone was counted at least ten times. V usage is TRBV3-1 and J usage is TRBJ1-2; D gene uncertain. V lost 4 bases, J lost 4 bases, and 7 bases lay in between. The CDR3 loop spans 12 amino acids. The germline V gene has CDR1 LGHDT and CDR2 YNNKEL (reference sequence). The DNA for the CDR3 is TGTGCCAGCAGCCGCCGGACCTATGGCTACACCTTC. Its protein is CASSRRTYGYTF.

About this clone: A much more abundant neighbour one base away suggests this may be a read error. The chain carries TRBV9 and TRBJ2-2; 7 bases line up with TRBD1. Germline-derived CDR1 and CDR2 are SGDLS and YYNGEE. The junction had 2 bases not matched to a gene; V was cut back by 0 bases and J by 9 bases. There are 13 residues in the CDR3. This CDR3 reads CASSVEGARELFF. In DNA, the CDR3 is TGTGCCAGCAGCGTAGAGGGGGCCAGGGAGCTGTTTTTT.

This clone is deemed medium-sized. V gene TRBV6-1 combines with J gene TRBJ1-6, with D perhaps matching TRBD1 (6 bases). The V end was cut by 7 bases, the J end by 5 bases, with 15 bases between. CDR3 size: 15 residues. CDR1 and CDR2 from the germline V gene are MNHNS and SASEGT. This CDR3 reads CASKIRDTNNSPLHF. CDR3 DNA sequence: TGTGCCAGCAAGATTCGGGACACCAATAATTCACCCCTCCACTTT.

There are many counts of this clone. The gene calls are TRBV4-3 and TRBJ2-3; the D gene could be TRBD1 or TRBD2 (6 bases each). In germline, CDR1 is LGHNA, CDR2 YSLEER. The ends were cut back, 1 base at V and 2 bases at J, with 16 bases in the middle. The CDR3 is 17 amino acids. This CDR3 is CASSQAGAGHLTDTQYF. The CDR3 coding sequence is TGCGCCAGCAGCCAAGCGGGGGCGGGACATCTCACAGATACGCAGTATTTT.

The rearrangement links TRBV6-1 to TRBJ1-6; tentative D call: TRBD1 (6 bases). The CDR3 has 14 residues. Trimming pared 6 bases from V and 5 bases from J, leaving 11 bases between. Germline-derived CDR1 and CDR2 are MNHNS and SASEGT. CDR3 DNA sequence: TGTGCCAGCAGGGACAGCATGGATAATTCACCCCTCCACTTT. Translated, it gives CASRDSMDNSPLHF.

For this clone: The junction differs from germline at one of its ends, possibly a read error. The V and J genes are TRBV28 and TRBJ2-7; D gene unclear. The CDR3 runs 16 residues. In germline, CDR1 is MDHEN, CDR2 SYDVKM. The CDR3 bases are TGTGCCAGCAGTCTCCCTCCGAACCCCGCGCCCTACGAGCAGTACTTT. Its translation: CASSLPPNPAPYEQYF. Full variable domain (outside the CDR3, taken from reference TRBV28 and TRBJ2-7): DVKVTQSSRYLVKRTGEKVFLECVQDMDHENMFWYRQDPGLGLRLIYFSYDVKMKEKGDIPEGYSVSREKKERFSLILESASTNQTSMYLCASSLPPNPAPYEQYFGPGTRLTVT.

The chain has TRBV12-3 or TRBV12-4 and TRBJ2-5, with a weak D call TRBD2 (6 bases). The CDR3 covers 16 residues. V was pared by 2 bases and J by 5 bases, with 18 bases between. CDR3 loop: CASSLLVGPAGETQYF. In DNA form, the CDR3 reads TGTGCCAGCAGTTTATTAGTCGGCCCTGCGGGGGAGACCCAGTACTTC.

This clone was found many times. The chain recombines TRBV29-1 with TRBJ1-4, with a possible D match to TRBD1 (5 bases). Germline-derived CDR1 and CDR2 are SQVTM and ANQGSEA. The length of the CDR3 is 16 residues. With 3 bases removed from V and 0 bases from J, the gap between germline ends came to 14 bases. CDR3 DNA sequence: TGCAGCGTTGAGGGGGTGGACGGCTCAACTAATGAAAAACTGTTTTTT. It encodes CSVEGVDGSTNEKLFF.

Relative to its sample, this clone is medium-sized. The chain uses TRBV12-3 or TRBV12-4 and TRBJ1-3, with D unresolved. V gave up 1 base and J gave up 3 bases, with 4 bases separating them. This CDR3 region has 13 residues. The CDR3 here is CASSLVVGNTIYF. The CDR3 DNA follows: TGTGCCAGCAGTTTAGTAGTTGGAAACACCATATATTTT.

For this clone: Since a much larger clone is just one base distant, this may be a read error. The V and J genes are TRBV3-1 and TRBJ2-7; tentatively, D is TRBD2 (6 bases). Trimming stripped 5 bases from V and 3 bases from J, with 17 bases between. The CDR3 sequence is 15 residues long. Germline CDR1 reads LGHDT; CDR2 reads YNNKEL (reference sequence). CDR3 bases: TGTGCCAGCAGCTTCCGACTATCGGGGGACTACGAGCAGTACTTC. The encoded protein is CASSFRLSGDYEQYF.

The genes are TRBV5-1 and TRBJ2-5; no clear D. The CDR3 covers 13 residues. V was clipped by 3 bases and J by 5 bases, with 11 bases between them. Germline lookup yields CDR1 SGHRS and CDR2 YFSETQ. CDR3 bases: TGCGCCAGCAGCTATGAGGATGGGGAGACCCAGTACTTC. Its protein is CASSYEDGETQYF. The variable domain in full, with the rest retrieved from reference TRBV5-1 and TRBJ2-5, is KAGVTQTPRYLIKTRGQQVTLSCSPISGHRSVSWYQQTPGQGLQFLFEYFSETQRNKGNFPGRFSGRQFSNSRSEMNVSTLELGDSALYLCASSYEDGETQYFGPGTRLLVL.

This chain connects TRBV12-3 or TRBV12-4 to TRBJ1-1; D uncertain. This CDR3 is 14 amino acids long. V was shortened by 1 base and J by 3 bases, with 9 bases between the two germline ends. The CDR3: CASSLGTRDTEAFF. CDR3 in DNA: TGTGCCAGCAGTTTAGGGACGCGGGACACTGAAGCTTTCTTT.

This clone has at least ten counts. The rearrangement joins TRBV12-3 or TRBV12-4 to TRBJ1-1; a weak D match, TRBD1 (6 bases). The CDR3 has 14 amino acids. V was pared by 3 bases and J by 5 bases, with 13 bases between. The chain's CDR3 is CASSFSQGITEAFF. The CDR3 DNA reads TGTGCCAGCAGTTTTTCACAGGGCATAACTGAAGCTTTCTTT.

This clone was counted many times. The chain employs TRBV5-1 and TRBJ1-1; no reliable D call. The CDR3 length is 13 residues. CDR1 is SGHRS, CDR2 YFSETQ, per germline. Trimming stripped 7 bases from V and 11 bases from J, with 21 bases between. The CDR3 sequence: CASAPPEGGRAFF. CDR3 DNA sequence: TGCGCCAGCGCCCCCCCAGAGGGCGGAAGGGCTTTCTTT.

This clone is medium-sized within its sample. V usage is TRBV6-5 and J usage is TRBJ1-6, with D perhaps matching TRBD1 (6 bases). Germline V gene data show CDR1 as MNHEY and CDR2 as SVGAGI. CDR3 length: 16 amino acids. Trimming removed 2 bases at V and 6 bases at J, with 14 bases between. CDR3 residues: CASSYAMTGVNSPLHF. CDR3 bases: TGTGCCAGCAGTTACGCAATGACAGGAGTTAATTCACCCCTCCACTTT.

This clone was recorded many times. The rearrangement uses TRBV28 and TRBJ1-4; a weak D match, TRBD1 (6 bases). The CDR3 is 16 amino acids. With 9 bases removed from V and 4 bases from J, the gap between germline ends came to 21 bases. Germline V gene lookup returns CDR1 MDHEN and CDR2 SYDVKM. DNA for the CDR3: TGTGCCAGAGCTCGCCGTGGGTGGGACATTAATGAAAAACTGTTTTTT. Its translation: CARARRGWDINEKLFF.

The chain uses TRBV6-1 and TRBJ2-5, with 7 nucleotides matching TRBD1. The CDR3 runs 14 residues. From germline, CDR1 is MNHNS and CDR2 SASEGT. V dropped 4 bases and J dropped 1; count of bases not matched to a gene: 3. The CDR3 sequence is CASSGTGAQETQYF. The CDR3 nucleotides are TGTGCCAGCAGTGGAACAGGGGCCCAAGAGACCCAGTACTTC.

Only a few counts were recorded for this clone. The chain has TRBV6-1 and TRBJ1-1, with 10 bases lining up with TRBD1. The CDR3 spans 12 residues. CDR1 is MNHNS and CDR2 is SASEGT in the germline V gene. V dropped 6 bases and J dropped 7; count of bases not matched to a gene: 2. CDR3 in amino acids: CASSGQGVEAFF. The DNA of the CDR3 is TGTGCCAGCAGCGGACAGGGGGTTGAAGCTTTCTTT.

This clone has at least ten counts. This sequence joins TRBV4-1 and TRBJ2-3; 13 bases line up with TRBD2. V trimming: 2 bases; J trimming: 3 bases; junction bases outside the gene matches: 2. The germline CDR1 and CDR2 sequences are MGHRA and YSYEKL. This CDR3 is built from 16 residues. The CDR3 sequence is CASSQRTSGRTDTQYF. The CDR3, as DNA: TGCGCCAGCAGCCAACGGACTAGCGGGAGAACAGATACGCAGTATTTT.

By frequency in the sample, this clone is medium-sized. The chain employs TRBV6-5 and TRBJ2-2; 10 bases are a match to TRBD1. Trimming removed 2 bases from V and 0 bases from J; junction bases left unmatched: 3. CDR3 length: 17 residues. Germline CDR1 and CDR2: MNHEY and SVGAGI. CDR3 bases: TGTGCCAGCAGTTACCGGGACAGGGGACCGAACACCGGGGAGCTGTTTTTT. This sequence encodes CASSYRDRGPNTGELFF.

This clone appeared many times. The chain joins TRBV14 to TRBJ2-7, with D possibly matching TRBD1 (6 bases). From germline, CDR1 is SGHDN and CDR2 FVKESK. The CDR3 runs to 18 residues. The V gene lost 4 bases and the J gene lost 3 bases, with 25 bases spanning the gap. The CDR3 is CASSPRDHTGLVVYEQYF. The CDR3 region has the DNA TGTGCCAGCAGCCCACGAGACCATACAGGGTTGGTCGTCTACGAGCAGTACTTC.

Ten or more counts support this clone. This chain uses TRBV9 with TRBJ2-3; no definite D call. Germline V gene lookup returns CDR1 SGDLS and CDR2 YYNGEE. V lost 2 bases to trimming and J lost 0 bases, with 16 bases between them. The CDR3 contains 17 residues. The CDR3 DNA reads as TGTGCCAGCAGCGTCTTACCTCAGAAGGAGAGCACAGATACGCAGTATTTT. Translated, it gives CASSVLPQKESTDTQYF. The full variable domain, with the rest looked up from reference TRBV9 and TRBJ2-3, is DSGVTQTPKHLITATGQRVTLRCSPRSGDLSVYWYQQSLDQGLQFLIQYYNGEERAKGNILERFSAQQFPDLHSELNLSSLELGDSALYFCASSVLPQKESTDTQYFGPGTRLTVL.

The V gene is TRBV3-1, the J gene TRBJ1-1; D ambiguous. Trimming shortened V by 5 bases and J by 2 bases, and 15 bases separated the two germline ends. Germline assignment: CDR1 LGHDT and CDR2 YNNKEL (reference sequence). This CDR3 spans 15 amino acids. CDR3 in amino acids: CASSLSGGSNTEAFF. The CDR3 bases are TGTGCCAGCAGCTTGTCTGGAGGGAGTAACACTGAAGCTTTCTTT.

This clone has a count of ten or more. This chain's CDR3 is CASSREIGTQYF. In nucleotides, the CDR3 is TGTGCCAGTTCGCGGGAGATCGGTACGCAGTATTTT. V and J are TRBV19 and TRBJ2-3, with TRBD2 matching over 7 bases. V gave up 8 bases and J gave up 8 bases; unmatched junction bases: 7. CDR3 size: 12 residues. Germline loops: CDR1 LNHDA, CDR2 SQIVND (reference sequence). Based on the CDR3 plus reference TRBV19 and TRBJ2-3, the full variable domain is DGGITQSPKYLFRKEGQNVTLSCEQNLNHDAMYWYRQDPGQGLRLIYYSQIVNDFQKGDIAEGYSVSREKKESFPLTVTSAQKNPTAFYLCASSREIGTQYFGPGTRLTVL.

This clone has ten or more counts. This rearrangement joins TRBV20-1 to TRBJ2-7, with 8 bases aligning to TRBD2. CDR3 length equals 16 residues. Losses at the gene ends were 0 bases for V and 3 bases for J; bases not matched to a gene: 10. CDR1 is DFQATT and CDR2 is SNEGSKA in the germline V gene (reference sequence). CDR3 residues: CSARDPSSGGIYEQYF. CDR3 bases: TGCAGTGCTAGAGATCCTTCCAGCGGGGGAATCTACGAGCAGTACTTC.

In the case of this clone: The final CDR3 position lacks the conserved phenylalanine or tryptophan, pointing to a likely read error. This sequence joins TRBV7-2 and TRBJ1-6; TRBD1 is a possible D gene (6 bases). Trimming cost V 3 bases and J 10 bases, with 10 bases left between them. The germline V gene encodes CDR1 SGHTA and CDR2 FQGNSA. This CDR3 has 13 residues. The CDR3 sequence is CASSLTGESPLHL. In nucleotides, the CDR3 is TGTGCCAGCAGCTTGACAGGAGAATCACCCCTCCACCTT.

This clone has at least ten counts. This sample includes further DNA sequences coding for the same CDR3. The rearrangement links TRBV6-1 to TRBJ2-7, with 9 bases matching TRBD1. The CDR3 has 15 residues. Trimming at V came to 2 bases and at J to 6 bases, leaving 8 bases not matched to a gene. Germline V CDR1 and CDR2: MNHNS, SASEGT. The CDR3 DNA reads as TGTGCCAGCAGTGAAAGCGGGACAGGGTCAGGCGAGCAGTACTTC. As protein: CASSESGTGSGEQYF.

In its sample, this clone was seen many times. A much larger clone is a single base away; this may be a read error. The same CDR3 can be traced to other DNA sequences in this sample. The CDR3 sequence is CSAQGSGNTEAFF. The DNA for the CDR3 is TGCAGCGCCCAAGGGTCGGGGAACACTGAAGCTTTCTTT. J is TRBJ1-1 and V is TRBV20-1; D unclear. CDR3 length: 13 residues. The germline CDR1 and CDR2 sequences are DFQATT and SNEGSKA (reference sequence).